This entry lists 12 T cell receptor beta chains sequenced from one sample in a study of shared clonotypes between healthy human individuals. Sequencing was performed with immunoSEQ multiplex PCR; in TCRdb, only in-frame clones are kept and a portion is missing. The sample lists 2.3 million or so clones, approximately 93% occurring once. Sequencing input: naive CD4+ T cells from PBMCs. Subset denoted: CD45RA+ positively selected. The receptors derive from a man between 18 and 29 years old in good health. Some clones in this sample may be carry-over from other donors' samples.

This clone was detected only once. DNA of the CDR3: TGTGCCAGCAGCCCCCGGACCCGAGGAAACATTCAGTACTTC. Translation gives CASSPRTRGNIQYF. V is TRBV9 and J is TRBJ2-4, with no clear D. The CDR3 consists of 14 residues. CDR1 is SGDLS, CDR2 YYNGEE, per germline. Trimming took 4 bases from V and 6 from J, leaving 14 bases between them.

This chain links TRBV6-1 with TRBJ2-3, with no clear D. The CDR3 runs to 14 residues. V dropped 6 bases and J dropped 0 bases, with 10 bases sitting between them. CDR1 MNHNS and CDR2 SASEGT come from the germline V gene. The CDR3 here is CASRATISTDTQYF. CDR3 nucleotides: TGTGCCAGCAGAGCGACAATTAGCACAGATACGCAGTATTTT.

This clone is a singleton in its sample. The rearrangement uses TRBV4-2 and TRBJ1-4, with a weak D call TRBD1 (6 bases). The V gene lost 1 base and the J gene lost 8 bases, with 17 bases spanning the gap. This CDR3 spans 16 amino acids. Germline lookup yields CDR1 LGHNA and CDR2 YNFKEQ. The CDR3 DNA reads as TGTGCCAGCAGCCAAGCGTTGGGACAAAGGGAAGAAAAACTGTTTTTT. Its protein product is CASSQALGQREEKLFF.

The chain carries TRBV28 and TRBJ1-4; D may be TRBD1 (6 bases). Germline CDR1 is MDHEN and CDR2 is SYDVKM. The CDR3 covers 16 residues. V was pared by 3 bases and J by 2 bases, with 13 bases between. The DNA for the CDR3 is TGTGCCAGCAGTTTTTCGGGGGCGACGACTAATGAAAAACTGTTTTTT. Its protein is CASSFSGATTNEKLFF.

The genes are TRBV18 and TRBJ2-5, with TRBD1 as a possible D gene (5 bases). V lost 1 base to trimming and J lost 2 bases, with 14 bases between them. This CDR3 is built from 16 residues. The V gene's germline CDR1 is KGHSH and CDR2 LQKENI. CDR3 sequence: CASSPRQRDLQETQYF. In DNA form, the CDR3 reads TGTGCCAGCTCACCACGACAGCGAGATCTACAAGAGACCCAGTACTTC.

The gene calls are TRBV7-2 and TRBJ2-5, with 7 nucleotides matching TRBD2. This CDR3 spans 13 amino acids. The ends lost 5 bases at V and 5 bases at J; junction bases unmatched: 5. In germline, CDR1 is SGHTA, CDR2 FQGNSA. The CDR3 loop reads CASSGGLEETQYF. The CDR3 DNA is TGTGCCAGCAGCGGCGGACTAGAGGAGACCCAGTACTTC.

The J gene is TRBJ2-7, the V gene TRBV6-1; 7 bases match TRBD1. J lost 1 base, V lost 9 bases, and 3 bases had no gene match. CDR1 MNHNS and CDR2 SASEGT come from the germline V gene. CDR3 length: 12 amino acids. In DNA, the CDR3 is TGTGCCAGTCAGGGGGATTCCTACGAGCAGTACTTC. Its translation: CASQGDSYEQYF.

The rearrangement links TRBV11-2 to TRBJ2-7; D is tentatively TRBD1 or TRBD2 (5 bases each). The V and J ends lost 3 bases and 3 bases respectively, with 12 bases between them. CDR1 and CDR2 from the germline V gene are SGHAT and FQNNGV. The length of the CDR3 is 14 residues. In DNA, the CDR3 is TGTGCCAGCAGCTTCCGGGACCGACTCTACGAGCAGTACTTC. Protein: CASSFRDRLYEQYF.

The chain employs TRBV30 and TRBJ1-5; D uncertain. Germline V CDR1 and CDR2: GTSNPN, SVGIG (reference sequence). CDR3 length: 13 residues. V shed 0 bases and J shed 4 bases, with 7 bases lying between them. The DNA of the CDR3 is TGTGCCTGGAGTGTACTAAAGAATCAGCCCCAGCATTTT. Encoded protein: CAWSVLKNQPQHF. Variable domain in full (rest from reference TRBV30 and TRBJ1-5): SQTIHQWPATLVQPVGSPLSLECTVEGTSNPNLYWYRQAAGRGLQLLFYSVGIGQISSEVPQNLSASRPQDRQFILSSKKLLLSDSGFYLCAWSVLKNQPQHFGDGTRLSIL.

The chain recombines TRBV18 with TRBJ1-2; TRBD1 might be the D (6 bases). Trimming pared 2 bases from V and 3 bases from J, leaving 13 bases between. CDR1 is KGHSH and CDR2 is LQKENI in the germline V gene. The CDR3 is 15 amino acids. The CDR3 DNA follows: TGTGCCAGCTCACCAGTACCTGAGGGGGACTATGGCTACACCTTC. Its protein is CASSPVPEGDYGYTF.

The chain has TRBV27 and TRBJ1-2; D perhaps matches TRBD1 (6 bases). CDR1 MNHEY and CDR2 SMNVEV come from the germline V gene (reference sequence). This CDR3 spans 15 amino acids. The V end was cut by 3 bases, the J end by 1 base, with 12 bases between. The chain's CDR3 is CASSFRGVGNYGYTF. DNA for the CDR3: TGTGCCAGCAGTTTCAGGGGAGTAGGTAACTATGGCTACACCTTC.

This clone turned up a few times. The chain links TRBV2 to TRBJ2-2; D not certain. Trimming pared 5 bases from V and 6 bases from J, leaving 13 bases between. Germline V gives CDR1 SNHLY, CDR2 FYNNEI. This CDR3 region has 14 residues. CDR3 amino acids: CASSPSYLSGELFF. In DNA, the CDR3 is TGTGCCAGCAGTCCCTCCTATTTGTCCGGGGAGCTGTTTTTT.